Given below is one TCR beta chain in context. The data belong to a study of blood T cell repertoires in COVID-19. Study background: Samples taken during acute and convalescent COVID-19 were collected in the United States, Italy and Spain. T cells, B-cell-depleted T cells, or PBMCs provided the cDNA or gDNA that served as material.

CDR1 is LNHDA, CDR2 SQIVND, per germline (reference sequence). V dropped 3 bases and J dropped 3 bases, with 5 bases sitting between them. This CDR3 comprises 12 residues. As handled by the study authors: Amplifying reference gene primers gave estimates of nucleated cell counts. Sequencing was performed with immunoSEQ multiplex PCR; in TCRdb, only in-frame clones are kept and a portion is missing. From that table come the V and J calls and clone size; the DNA was used to work out D and trimming. The table includes some 120,000 clones, 80% to 90% detected once. Sequencing was done on a sample of peripheral blood. This receptor was identified in a woman in her fifties or sixties with acute or convalescent COVID-19. The chain is built from TRBV19 and TRBJ1-2; no clear D gene. CDR3 in DNA: TGTGCCAGTAGTATGGTAGACTATGGCTACACCTTC. It translates to CASSMVDYGYTF. Based on the CDR3 plus reference TRBV19 and TRBJ1-2, the full variable domain is DGGITQSPKYLFRKEGQNVTLSCEQNLNHDAMYWYRQDPGQGLRLIYYSQIVNDFQKGDIAEGYSVSREKKESFPLTVTSAQKNPTAFYLCASSMVDYGYTFGSGTRLTVV.